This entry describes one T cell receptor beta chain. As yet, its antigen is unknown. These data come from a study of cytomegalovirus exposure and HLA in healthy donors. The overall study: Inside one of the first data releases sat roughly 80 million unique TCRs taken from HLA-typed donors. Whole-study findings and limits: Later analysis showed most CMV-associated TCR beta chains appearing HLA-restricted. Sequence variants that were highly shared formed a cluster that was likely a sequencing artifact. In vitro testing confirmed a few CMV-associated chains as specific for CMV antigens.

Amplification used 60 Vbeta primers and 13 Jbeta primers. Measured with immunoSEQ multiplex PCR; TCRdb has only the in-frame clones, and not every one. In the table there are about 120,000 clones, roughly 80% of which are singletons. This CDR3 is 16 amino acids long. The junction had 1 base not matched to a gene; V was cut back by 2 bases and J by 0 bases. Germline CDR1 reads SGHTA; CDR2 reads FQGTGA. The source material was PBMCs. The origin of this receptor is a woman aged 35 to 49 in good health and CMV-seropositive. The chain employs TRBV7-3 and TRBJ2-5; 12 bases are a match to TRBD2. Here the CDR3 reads CASSLPSGRDQETQYF. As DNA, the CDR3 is TGTGCCAGCAGCTTACCTAGCGGGAGGGACCAAGAGACCCAGTACTTC.